One T cell receptor (beta chain) is described in this entry. The source of the sample is a study of CD8 T cells in Susac syndrome. Random hexamers were used to reverse transcribe an amount of about 0.45 to 1 ug RNA. From the immunoSEQ multiplex PCR reads, TCRdb called clonotypes with MiXCR, one entry per CDR3 protein. The sample includes over 130,000 distinct CDR3 sequences, around 95% seen only once; the top ten take roughly 0.14%. Sequencing was done on a sample of CD4+ T cells from PBMCs. The receptor comes from a human donor with Susac syndrome.

CDR3 DNA: TGCAGTGCTAGTAGGGGGCTTGGCAGGGCGAATCAGCCCCAGCATTTT. Translated, it gives CSASRGLGRANQPQHF. V usage is TRBV20-1 and J usage is TRBJ1-5, with 7 bases fitting TRBD1. V lost 3 bases, J lost 4 bases, and 12 bases stayed unmatched. There are 16 residues in the CDR3. Germline V gives CDR1 DFQATT, CDR2 SNEGSKA (reference sequence).